One sample yielded the 10 T cell receptor beta chains listed below, sequenced in a study of T cell responses to AZD1222 COVID-19 vaccine. The protocol was immunoSEQ multiplex PCR, while the TCRdb copy is restricted to in-frame clones and leaves out a portion. Here the sample spans 90,000 to 150,000 clones, 87% being singletons. Specimen: peripheral blood, collected 28 days after the second AZD1222 dose. The receptors were sampled from an adult who received the AZD1222 COVID-19 vaccine.

CDR3 residues: CASSISGTISGNTIYF. In nucleotides, the CDR3 is TGTGCCAGTAGTATATCCGGGACCATCTCTGGAAACACCATATATTTT. V gene TRBV19 combines with J gene TRBJ1-3, with a weak D call TRBD1 (5 bases). V was clipped by 2 bases and J by 0 bases, with 11 bases between them. This CDR3 comprises 16 residues. Germline CDR1 LNHDA, CDR2 SQIVND (reference sequence).

The rearrangement links TRBV7-6 to TRBJ2-7; D may be TRBD1 (6 bases). Germline values: CDR1 SGHVS, CDR2 FNYEAQ. The CDR3 loop spans 16 amino acids. V gave up 5 bases and J gave up 0 bases, with 17 bases separating them. CDR3 nucleotides: TGTGCCAGCAGCAAAGAGACGGGACACTTCTCCTACGAGCAGTACTTC. Protein sequence: CASSKETGHFSYEQYF. The full variable domain, rest sourced from reference TRBV7-6 and TRBJ2-7, is GAGVSQSPRYKVTKRGQDVALRCDPISGHVSLYWYRQALGQGPEFLTYFNYEAQQDKSGLPNDRFSAERPEGSISTLTIQRTEQRDSAMYRCASSKETGHFSYEQYFGPGTRLTVT.

The V and J genes are TRBV7-3 and TRBJ2-2; no clear D. Germline V gene lookup returns CDR1 SGHTA and CDR2 FQGTGA. CDR3 length: 14 amino acids. Trimming took 7 bases from V and 3 from J, leaving 12 bases between them. CDR3 sequence reads: CASTLGRDTGELFF. CDR3 bases: TGTGCCAGCACTTTAGGACGGGACACCGGGGAGCTGTTTTTT.

The CDR3 nucleotides are TGTGCCAGTAGTATTAGGCCGCAAGAGACCCAGTACTTC. Protein: CASSIRPQETQYF. The chain is built from TRBV19 and TRBJ2-5; D is unresolved. The CDR3 consists of 13 residues. Trimming removed 3 bases from V and 2 bases from J, with 7 bases in between. Germline CDR1 is LNHDA and CDR2 is SQIVND (reference sequence).

This clone was detected once. This chain uses TRBV7-2 with TRBJ2-1, with a tentative D call TRBD1 (6 bases). Germline-derived CDR1 and CDR2 are SGHTA and FQGNSA. The CDR3 is made up of 13 amino acids. Trimming took 4 bases from V and 7 from J, leaving 11 bases between them. DNA of the CDR3: TGTGCCAGCAGCTGGAGAAGGGGGAATGAGCAGTTCTTC. This translates into CASSWRRGNEQFF.

The V and J genes are TRBV6-2 or TRBV6-3 and TRBJ1-2; 7 bases align to TRBD1. The V gene end was trimmed by 5 bases and the J gene end by 3 bases; junction bases not matched to a gene: 9. Germline V gene lookup returns CDR1 MNHEY and CDR2 SVGEGT. CDR3 length: 15 amino acids. DNA of the CDR3: TGTGCCAGCAGTAAAACAGGGGAGGAGTACTATGGCTACACCTTC. This encodes CASSKTGEEYYGYTF.

The genes are TRBV19 and TRBJ2-2, with 8 bases that match TRBD2. Germline CDR1 LNHDA, CDR2 SQIVND (reference sequence). This CDR3 has 15 amino acids. V was pared by 3 bases and J by 5 bases, with 5 bases of the junction left unmatched. The CDR3 bases are TGTGCCAGTAGTATTGGCGGGGGGTTAACCGGGGAGCTGTTTTTT. This encodes CASSIGGGLTGELFF.

The CDR3 nucleotides read TGTGCCAGCAGCCCCCTAGGACCTAAAGGAAACACCATATATTTT. It specifies CASSPLGPKGNTIYF. V gene TRBV7-2 combines with J gene TRBJ1-3; D gene ambiguous. V was clipped by 5 bases and J by 4 bases, with 15 bases between them. CDR3 length: 15 residues. From germline, CDR1 is SGHTA and CDR2 FQGNSA.

This chain uses TRBV6-2 or TRBV6-3 with TRBJ2-1, with 10 bases lining up with TRBD2. The CDR3 contains 15 residues. In germline, CDR1 is MNHEY, CDR2 SVGEGT. V lost 6 bases to trimming and J lost 3 bases; unmatched junction nucleotides: 5. This CDR3 is CASSRLAGDYNEQFF. CDR3 sequence (DNA): TGTGCCAGCAGCCGGCTAGCGGGGGACTACAATGAGCAGTTCTTC.

This clone was seen once. The chain carries TRBV7-9 and TRBJ1-4, with D uncertain. Trimming stripped 5 bases from V and 15 bases from J, with 16 bases between. The CDR3 is 12 amino acids. Germline V gene data show CDR1 as SEHNR and CDR2 as FQNEAQ (reference sequence). For the CDR3, the DNA is TGTGCCAGCAGCCGCCGAACCGAAATGGTGTTTTTT. Protein sequence: CASSRRTEMVFF.